A single sample gave rise to the 19 T cell receptor beta chains below, sequenced in a study of breast tumors, draining lymph nodes, adjacent tissues. TCRdb itself ran the multiplex PCR reads through MiXCR, one entry per CDR3 protein. The sample carries fewer than 250,000 distinct CDR3 sequences, less than 40% recorded once. Breast cancer patients provided tissue from their axillary draining lymph nodes. Material: axillary lymph node tissue. Receptor source: a female donor with breast cancer. Some clones in this sample may be carry-over from other donors' samples.

This clonotype was observed once. This chain joins TRBV29-1 and TRBJ1-2, with a possible D match to TRBD1 (5 bases). The V gene's germline CDR1 is SQVTM and CDR2 ANQGSEA. This CDR3 has 13 residues. Trimming left V 6 bases short and J 10 bases short, with 21 bases between. The CDR3 bases are TGCAGCGTCGTAGACAGCTCGGGACGGACCTACACCTTC. Residues: CSVVDSSGRTYTF.

There are many counts of this clonotype. This chain uses TRBV19 with TRBJ2-3; D may be TRBD1 (5 bases). CDR1 is LNHDA and CDR2 is SQIVND in the germline V gene (reference sequence). This CDR3 spans 12 amino acids. V lost 2 bases to trimming and J lost 8 bases, with 8 bases between them. The CDR3 DNA sequence: TGTGCCAGTAGTATACAGGGTGCTACGCAGTATTTT. The encoded protein is CASSIQGATQYF.

In this sample, this clonotype turned up many times. The V gene is TRBV11-1, the J gene TRBJ2-3, with D perhaps matching TRBD2 (5 bases). CDR3 length: 14 amino acids. Germline CDR1 and CDR2: SGHAT and FQDESV (reference sequence). Trimming shortened V by 4 bases and J by 3 bases, and 11 bases separated the two germline ends. The CDR3 nucleotides are TGTGCCAGCAGCTCCTGGACGGGGACAGATACGCAGTATTTT. It translates to CASSSWTGTDTQYF.

The V call is TRBV9, the J call TRBJ2-4; the D gene could be TRBD1 or TRBD2 (6 bases each). Germline-derived CDR1 and CDR2 are SGDLS and YYNGEE. The CDR3 has 17 residues. Trimming took off 4 bases at V and 4 bases at J, with 21 bases between the two ends. In DNA, the CDR3 is TGTGCCAGCAGCCAAGACGCGGGACAACCTCTAAAAAACATTCAGTACTTC. This translates into CASSQDAGQPLKNIQYF.

A few counts support this clonotype. Relative to the germline gene, one junction end is altered; a read error may explain this. The V call is TRBV9, the J call TRBJ2-1; D not certain. The CDR3 spans 14 residues. The germline gives CDR1 SGDLS, CDR2 YYNGEE. The chain's CDR3 is CASSPARATEEQSF. The CDR3 bases are TGTGCCAGCAGCCCGGCCCGGGCCACCGAAGAGCAGTCCTTC.

Turning to this clonotype: Given a much more abundant clone one base away, this may be a read error. The chain recombines TRBV2 with TRBJ2-1; D is undetermined. The germline V gene has CDR1 SNHLY and CDR2 FYNNEI. Trimming pared 8 bases from V and 9 bases from J, leaving 11 bases between. This CDR3 comprises 11 residues. CDR3 in DNA: TGTGCCAGCCCCGGTCAGAGTGAGCAGTTCTTC. It translates to CASPGQSEQFF.

On this clonotype: A read error is possible here, since a much larger clone lies one base away. The chain uses TRBV20-1 and TRBJ2-1; tentatively, D is TRBD2 (5 bases). V was shortened by 5 bases and J by 8 bases, with 22 bases between the two germline ends. This CDR3 is built from 15 residues. Per germline, CDR1 DFQATT and CDR2 SNEGSKA (reference sequence). CDR3 region: CSAPRSPTSSHEQFF. CDR3 coding DNA: TGCAGTGCTCCCCGGTCCCCTACTAGTTCCCATGAGCAGTTCTTC.

Turning to this clonotype: This clone may be a read error of a much larger clone one base away. The chain recombines TRBV5-1 with TRBJ2-7; D not resolved. This CDR3 is built from 14 residues. Germline loops: CDR1 SGHRS, CDR2 YFSETQ. Trimming left V 0 bases short and J 6 bases short, with 13 bases between. In nucleotides, the CDR3 is TGCGCCAGCAGCTTGGGTTCGAGTTCTGCCGAGCAGTACTTC. Protein: CASSLGSSSAEQYF.

This clonotype was seen at least ten times. The gene calls are TRBV4-1 and TRBJ2-1, with D perhaps matching TRBD1 or TRBD2 (6 bases each). This CDR3 comprises 18 residues. V gave up 1 base and J gave up 0 bases, with 16 bases separating them. Germline CDR1 MGHRA, CDR2 YSYEKL. The CDR3 reads CASSQVARGRSSYNEQFF. CDR3 DNA sequence: TGCGCCAGCAGCCAAGTCGCCCGGGGGCGAAGCTCCTACAATGAGCAGTTCTTC.

The chain is built from TRBV18 and TRBJ1-3; D unclear. CDR1 KGHSH and CDR2 LQKENI come from the germline V gene. The CDR3 contains 13 residues. Trimming removed 3 bases at V and 3 bases at J, with 6 bases between. CDR3 region: CASSPDNGNTIYF. CDR3 coding DNA: TGTGCCAGCTCACCCGACAATGGAAACACCATATATTTT.

This clonotype was seen ten or more times. The rearrangement links TRBV20-1 to TRBJ2-5; tentative D call: TRBD1 (6 bases). V was pared by 2 bases and J by 2 bases, with 6 bases between. This CDR3 spans 12 amino acids. From germline, CDR1 is DFQATT and CDR2 SNEGSKA (reference sequence). The CDR3 bases are TGCAGTGCTAGACAGGGGCAAGAGACCCAGTACTTC. Translating gives CSARQGQETQYF.

A word on this clonotype: An end of the junction differs from the germline gene, which may be a read error. The chain recombines TRBV5-1 with TRBJ2-6, with TRBD1 matching over 7 bases. CDR3 length equals 16 residues. Germline V gene data show CDR1 as SGHRS and CDR2 as YFSETQ. The CDR3 loop is CASSDEGANEANVLTF. The CDR3 nucleotides are TGTGCCAGCAGTGACGAGGGGGCTAATGAGGCCAACGTCCTGACTTTC.

This clonotype was observed a few times. This sequence may be a read error, since a much larger clone differs from it by one base. The rearrangement joins TRBV11-2 to TRBJ2-7, with D possibly being TRBD2 (6 bases). The CDR3 is made up of 12 amino acids. Germline V gives CDR1 SGHAT, CDR2 FQNNGV. Trimming cost V 5 bases and J 9 bases, with 14 bases left between them. Here the CDR3 reads CASSVQGLAQYF. DNA of the CDR3: TGTGCCAGCAGCGTTCAGGGACTCGCGCAGTACTTC.

This clonotype was found a few times. The chain is built from TRBV29-1 and TRBJ1-1, with D possibly TRBD1 on 5 matching bases. Germline CDR1 is SQVTM and CDR2 is ANQGSEA. Trimming took off 7 bases at V and 4 bases at J, with 16 bases between the two ends. This CDR3 has 13 amino acids. The CDR3, as DNA: TGCAGCGCCGCAGGGAGGAGTGGCACTGAAGCTTTCTTT. Translation: CSAAGRSGTEAFF.

The V gene is TRBV20-1, the J gene TRBJ2-3, with TRBD2 identical over 10 bases. Germline V CDR1 and CDR2: DFQATT, SNEGSKA (reference sequence). CDR3 size: 16 residues. V trimming: 5 bases; J trimming: 11 bases; junction bases outside the gene matches: 19. DNA of the CDR3: TGCAGTGCTGCATCCCATAGCGGGAGGAGGTACAATGAGCAGTATTTT. The encoded protein is CSAASHSGRRYNEQYF.

In its sample, this clonotype was seen many times. The genes are TRBV20-1 and TRBJ2-7, with D perhaps matching TRBD2 (6 bases). V shed 7 bases and J shed 11 bases, with 18 bases lying between them. The V gene's germline CDR1 is DFQATT and CDR2 SNEGSKA (reference sequence). This CDR3 is 11 amino acids long. The CDR3 DNA follows: TGCAGTGGGAGGGACCTCCGTGTTGAGTACTTC. Its translation: CSGRDLRVEYF.

This clonotype appeared many times. The chain uses TRBV4-1 and TRBJ1-5; D not resolved. Germline CDR1 is MGHRA and CDR2 is YSYEKL. The CDR3 length is 13 residues. V dropped 3 bases and J dropped 4 bases, with 7 bases sitting between them. CDR3 sequence: CASSHAVNQPQHF. CDR3 nucleotide sequence: TGCGCCAGCAGCCACGCGGTTAATCAGCCCCAGCATTTT.

For this clonotype: With a much larger clone just one base away, this may be a read error. This chain joins TRBV4-1 and TRBJ2-3, with TRBD2 identical over 7 bases. Per the germline V gene, CDR1 is MGHRA and CDR2 is YSYEKL. CDR3 length equals 15 residues. Unmatched junction bases numbered 7, after V lost 4 bases and J lost 3 bases. The DNA of the CDR3 is TGCGCCAGCAGCCGGTGCGGCGGGAGTACAGATACGCAGTATTTT. It encodes CASSRCGGSTDTQYF.

This clonotype appeared many times. The chain links TRBV20-1 to TRBJ2-1, with TRBD1 matching over 8 bases. J gave up 2 bases and V 6 bases, and 9 bases lay outside the gene matches. CDR3 length equals 15 residues. Per the germline V gene, CDR1 is DFQATT and CDR2 is SNEGSKA (reference sequence). CDR3 coding DNA: TGCAGTGCAACGGGACAGGCGAGGGCCTACAATGAGCAGTTCTTC. Its translation: CSATGQARAYNEQFF.